This paragraph covers one TCR beta chain sequence. Antigen specificity is unknown. These data come from a study of identical twins. Template switching (which added a universal primer site) was used, and cDNA carried unique molecular identifiers. TCRdb re-called the 5' RACE reads with MiXCR, one entry per CDR3 protein. This sample carries 250,000 or so distinct CDR3 sequences, roughly 7% of them seen once, and the ten largest clones take roughly 3.4%. Germline-derived CDR1 and CDR2 are LGHDT and YNNKEL (reference sequence). The V end lost 0 bases, the J end lost 2 bases, and 20 bases lay between the germline ends. This CDR3 is 18 amino acids long. Broader study findings: Fewer insertions characterized abundant cord blood beta clonotypes, whereas memory repertoires showed none.

These same data were also listed under a study on yellow fever vaccine responses in identical twins.

Sequenced sample: memory (CD45RO+) T cells sorted from blood. V and J are TRBV3-1 and TRBJ2-7; the D gene could be TRBD1 or TRBD2 (7 bases each). The receptor comes from a woman aged 18-29 years in good health. The CDR3, as DNA: TGTGCCAGCAGCCAAGAGCTCGCGGGAGCAGGGGGTACCTACGAGCAGTACTTC. Encoded protein: CASSQELAGAGGTYEQYF.